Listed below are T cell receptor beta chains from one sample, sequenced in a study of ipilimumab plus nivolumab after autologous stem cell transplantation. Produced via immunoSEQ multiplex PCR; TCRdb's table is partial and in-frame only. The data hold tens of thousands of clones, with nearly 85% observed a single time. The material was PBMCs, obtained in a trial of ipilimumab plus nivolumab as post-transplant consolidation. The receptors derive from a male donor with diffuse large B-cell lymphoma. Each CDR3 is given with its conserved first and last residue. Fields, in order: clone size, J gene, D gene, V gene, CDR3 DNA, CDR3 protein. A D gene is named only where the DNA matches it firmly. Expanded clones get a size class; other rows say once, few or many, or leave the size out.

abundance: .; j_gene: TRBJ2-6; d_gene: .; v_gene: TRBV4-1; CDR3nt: TGCGCCAGCAGCCAATCGGGCAGTAGCTCTGGGGCCAACGTCCTGACTTTC; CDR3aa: CASSQSGSSSGANVLTF
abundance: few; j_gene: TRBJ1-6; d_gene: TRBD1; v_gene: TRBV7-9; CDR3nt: TGTGCCAGCAGCCTAGGGGGCGGTCCTTCTTCACCCCTCCACTTT; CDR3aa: CASSLGGGPSSPLHF
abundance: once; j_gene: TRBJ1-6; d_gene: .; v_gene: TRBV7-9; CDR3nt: TGTGCCAGCAGCTTAGACGTCGGCAATTCACCCCTCCACTTT; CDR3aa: CASSLDVGNSPLHF
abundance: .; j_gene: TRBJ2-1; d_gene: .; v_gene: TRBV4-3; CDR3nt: TGCGCCAGCAGCCTCACAGGGTTGGACAATGAGCAGTTCTTC; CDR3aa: CASSLTGLDNEQFF
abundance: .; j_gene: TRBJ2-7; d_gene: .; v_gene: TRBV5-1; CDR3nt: TGCGCCAGCAGCATACAGACGGCTTCCTACGAGCAGTACTTC; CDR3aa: CASSIQTASYEQYF
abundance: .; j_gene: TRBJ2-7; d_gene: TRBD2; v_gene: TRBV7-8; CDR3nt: TGTGCCAGCAGCTTAAAGGGAGCGGGGGCTAACGAGCAGTACTTC; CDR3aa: CASSLKGAGANEQYF
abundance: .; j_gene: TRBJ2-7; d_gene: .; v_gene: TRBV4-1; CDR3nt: TGCGCCAGCAGCCAAGATTTGGCAGGCGAGCAGTACTTC; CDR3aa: CASSQDLAGEQYF
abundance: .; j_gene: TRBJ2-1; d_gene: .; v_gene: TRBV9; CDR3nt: TGTGCCAGCAGCGTAGGAGGGGCTTCCTACAATGAGCAGTTCTTC; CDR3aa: CASSVGGASYNEQFF
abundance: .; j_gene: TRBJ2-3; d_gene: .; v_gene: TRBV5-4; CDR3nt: TGTGCCAGCAGCCCCTTACAGGGAGGGAGGATCGCAGATACGCAGTATTTT; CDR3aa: CASSPLQGGRIADTQYF
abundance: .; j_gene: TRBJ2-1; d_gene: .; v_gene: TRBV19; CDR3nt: TGTGCCAGTAGTATAGCCGGGCCCGAGCAGTTCTTC; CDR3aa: CASSIAGPEQFF
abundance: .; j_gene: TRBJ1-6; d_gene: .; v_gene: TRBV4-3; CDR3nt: TGCGCCAGCAGCCAAGTCCCGGTCGGGGACACAGGCAATTCACCCCTCCACTTT; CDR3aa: CASSQVPVGDTGNSPLHF
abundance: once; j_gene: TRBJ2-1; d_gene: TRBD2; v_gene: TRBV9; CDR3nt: TGTGCCAGCAGCGTATTGAGCTCGGGGGGAAATGAGCAGTTCTTC; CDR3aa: CASSVLSSGGNEQFF
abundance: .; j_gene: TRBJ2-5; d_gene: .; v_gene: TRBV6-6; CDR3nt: TGTGCCAGCAGTTACTCGAAAGTCTCAGAGACCCAGTACTTC; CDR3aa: CASSYSKVSETQYF
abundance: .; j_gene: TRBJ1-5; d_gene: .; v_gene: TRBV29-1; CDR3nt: TGCAGCGTTGAAGAGGGTGGAGGGCCCCAGCATTTT; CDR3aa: CSVEEGGGPQHF
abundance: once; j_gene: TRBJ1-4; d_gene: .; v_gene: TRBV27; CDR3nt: TGTGCCAGCAGTTTATCGGGCGGCCAGAATGAAAAACTGTTTTTT; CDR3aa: CASSLSGGQNEKLFF
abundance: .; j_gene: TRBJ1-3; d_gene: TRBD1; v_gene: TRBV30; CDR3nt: TGTGCCAGACAGGGACCTTCCTCTGGAAACACCATATATTTT; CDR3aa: CARQGPSSGNTIYF
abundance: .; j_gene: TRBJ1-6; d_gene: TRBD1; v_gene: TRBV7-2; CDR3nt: TGTGCCAGCAGCTCCGGACAGGGGATATATAATTCACCCCTCCACTTT; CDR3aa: CASSSGQGIYNSPLHF
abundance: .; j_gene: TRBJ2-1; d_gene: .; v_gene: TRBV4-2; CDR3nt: TGTGCCAGCAGCCAAGATGCGGCTAGCTCCTACAATGAGCAGTTCTTC; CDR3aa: CASSQDAASSYNEQFF
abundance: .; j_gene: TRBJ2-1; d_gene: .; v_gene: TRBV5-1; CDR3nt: TGCGCCAGCAGCTCAAGGGGCAGGGGTAGTTCTGAGCAGTTCTTC; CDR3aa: CASSSRGRGSSEQFF
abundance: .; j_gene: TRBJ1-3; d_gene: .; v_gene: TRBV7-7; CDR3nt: TGTGCTAGCAGCTGCTTAACGGGACCGGGGTGTGACACCATATATTTT; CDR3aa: CASSCLTGPGCDTIYF
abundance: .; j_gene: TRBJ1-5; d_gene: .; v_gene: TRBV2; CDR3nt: TGTGCCAGCCATGGAGGGGAGTACGATCAGCCCCAGCATTTT; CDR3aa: CASHGGEYDQPQHF
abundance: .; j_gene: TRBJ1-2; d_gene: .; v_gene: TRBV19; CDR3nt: TGTGCCAGTAGTGCCTTGTCTGCCGGACAGTTAAACTATGGCTACACCTTC; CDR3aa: CASSALSAGQLNYGYTF
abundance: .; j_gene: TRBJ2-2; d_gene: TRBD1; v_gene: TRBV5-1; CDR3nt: TGCGCCAGCGAAACCGGGACAGGGGTCGGGGAGCTGTTTTTT; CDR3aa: CASETGTGVGELFF
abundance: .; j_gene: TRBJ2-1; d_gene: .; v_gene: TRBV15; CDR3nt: TGTGCCACCAGCAGAGACGGCGGGCTATTAAGCTCCTACAATGAGCAGTTCTTC; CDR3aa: CATSRDGGLLSSYNEQFF
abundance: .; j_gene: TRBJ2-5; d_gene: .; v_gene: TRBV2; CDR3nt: TGTGCCAGCAGTCTGGGCGGGCAGCAAGAGACCCAGTACTTC; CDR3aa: CASSLGGQQETQYF
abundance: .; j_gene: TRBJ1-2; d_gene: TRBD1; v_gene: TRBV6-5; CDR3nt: TGTGCCAGCAGTACGGGACAGGGTTCTGGCTACACCTTC; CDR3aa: CASSTGQGSGYTF
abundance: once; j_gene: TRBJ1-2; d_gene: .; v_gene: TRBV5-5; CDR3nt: TGTGCCAGCAGCTTGGATTCTGGCTACACCTTC; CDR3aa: CASSLDSGYTF
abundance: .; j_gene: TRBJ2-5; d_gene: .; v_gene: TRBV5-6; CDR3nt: TGTGCCAGCAGCATCCGGGACAACCCCACCCTAGAGACCCAGTACTTC; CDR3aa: CASSIRDNPTLETQYF
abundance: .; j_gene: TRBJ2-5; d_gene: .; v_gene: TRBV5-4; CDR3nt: TGTGCCAGCAGCTTGTCATACCAAGAGACCCAGTACTTC; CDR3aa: CASSLSYQETQYF
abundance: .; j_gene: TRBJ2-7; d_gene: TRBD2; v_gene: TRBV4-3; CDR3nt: TGCGCCAGCAGCCAAGATATCGGACTAGAGGGAGCCTACGAGCAGTACTTC; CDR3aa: CASSQDIGLEGAYEQYF
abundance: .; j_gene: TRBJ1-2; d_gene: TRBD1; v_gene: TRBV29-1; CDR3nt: TGCAGCGTTGTACCATTGACAGGGAGGAACTACACCTTC; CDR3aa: CSVVPLTGRNYTF
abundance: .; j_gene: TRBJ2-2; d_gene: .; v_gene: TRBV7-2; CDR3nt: TGTGCCAGCAGCTTAGGAGGCGGGATCCTGCACACCGGGGAGCTGTTTTTT; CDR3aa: CASSLGGGILHTGELFF
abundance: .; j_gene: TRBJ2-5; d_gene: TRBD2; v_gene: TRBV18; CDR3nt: TGTGCCAGCTCACCATACGCGGGACTAGCGGTTCAAGAGACCCAGTACTTC; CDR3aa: CASSPYAGLAVQETQYF
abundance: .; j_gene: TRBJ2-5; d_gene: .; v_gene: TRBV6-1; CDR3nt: TGTGCCAGCAGTGAAACGGATGGGAGATACCAGTACTTC; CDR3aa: CASSETDGRYQYF
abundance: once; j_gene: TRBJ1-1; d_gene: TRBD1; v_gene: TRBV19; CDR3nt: TGTGCCAGTCGACAGGGGGCGCGTTCGAACACTGAAGCTTTCTTT; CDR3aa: CASRQGARSNTEAFF
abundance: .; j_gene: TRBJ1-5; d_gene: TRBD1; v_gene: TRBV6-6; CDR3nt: TGTGCCAGCGGGGACAGGGGGTGGGAGCCCCAGCATTTT; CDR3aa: CASGDRGWEPQHF
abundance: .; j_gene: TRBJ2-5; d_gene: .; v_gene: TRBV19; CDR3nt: TGTGCCAGTAGTGTAACCGGGCCAGCATTTATCCAAGAGACCCAGTACTTC; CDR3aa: CASSVTGPAFIQETQYF
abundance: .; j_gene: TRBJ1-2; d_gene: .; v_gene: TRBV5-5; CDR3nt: TGTGCCAGCAGCCCAGGGAGAACGAATGGCTACACCTTC; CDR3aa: CASSPGRTNGYTF
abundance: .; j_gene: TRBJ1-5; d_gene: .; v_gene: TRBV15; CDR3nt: TGTGCCACCAGCAGAGGACGCGTCAATCAGCCCCAGCATTTT; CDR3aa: CATSRGRVNQPQHF
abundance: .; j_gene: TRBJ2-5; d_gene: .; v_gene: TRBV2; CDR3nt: TGTGCCAGCAGTCCGCAGGTAGGAGAGACCCAGTACTTC; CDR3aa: CASSPQVGETQYF
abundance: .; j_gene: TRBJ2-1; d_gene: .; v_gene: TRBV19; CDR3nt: TGTGCCAGTAGTATAGATCGCAGCCGAAATGAGCAGTTCTTC; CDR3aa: CASSIDRSRNEQFF
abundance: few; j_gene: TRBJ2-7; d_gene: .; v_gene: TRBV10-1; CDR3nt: TGCGCCAGCAGCCATACTAGCTACGAGCAGTACTTC; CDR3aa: CASSHTSYEQYF
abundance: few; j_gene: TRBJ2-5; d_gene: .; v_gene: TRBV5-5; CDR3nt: TGTGCCAGCAGCTTGGTGGCGGGGGCGCTCAAGGAGACCCAGTACTTC; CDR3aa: CASSLVAGALKETQYF
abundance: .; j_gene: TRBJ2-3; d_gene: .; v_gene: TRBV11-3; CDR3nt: TGTGCCAGCAGCTTAACTACCTCAACCGGGACCCCGGCGGATACGCAGTATTTT; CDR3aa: CASSLTTSTGTPADTQYF
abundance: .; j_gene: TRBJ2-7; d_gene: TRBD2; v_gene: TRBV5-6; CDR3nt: TGTGCCAGCAGCAGTACCGGGACTAGCTACACCTACGAGCAGTACTTC; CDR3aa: CASSSTGTSYTYEQYF
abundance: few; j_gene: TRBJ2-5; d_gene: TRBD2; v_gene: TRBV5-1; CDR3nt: TGCGCCAGCAGCTTGGCCACTAGCGCAGCCGGGCGGGAGACCCAGTACTTC; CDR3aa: CASSLATSAAGRETQYF
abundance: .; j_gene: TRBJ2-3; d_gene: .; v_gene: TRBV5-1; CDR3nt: TGCGCCAGCAGTTCCTCGGGTAGTACAGATACGCAGTATTTT; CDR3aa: CASSSSGSTDTQYF
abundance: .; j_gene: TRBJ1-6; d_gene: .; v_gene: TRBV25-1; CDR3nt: TGTGCCAGCAGTCCTGGGTCTAATTCACCCCTCCACTTT; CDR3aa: CASSPGSNSPLHF